In this sample, the clone carrying this TCR beta chain turned up a few times. The target antigen is unknown. Genes and germline come from the mouse. The CDR3 end lies 1 residue beyond the end of the read and is filled in from the germline J gene. CDR3 sequences, V/J genes, frequencies and template counts came from survey-depth TCRbeta sequencing. Sequencing used immunoSEQ multiplex PCR; TCRdb keeps in-frame clones, though not all of them. This table has over 45,000 clones, over 70% appearing once. The sample belongs to a study of tissue T cells after allogeneic stem cell transplantation. In germline, CDR1 is GKSSPN, CDR2 SITVG. The CDR3 spans 12 residues. J lost 6 bases, V lost 3 bases, and 1 base had no gene match. General observations from the study: Only a limited share of tissue TCRs appeared in blood or spleen.

This chain uses TRBV31 with TRBJ2-7, with 11 bases matching TRBD2. Sequenced input: sorted cells pooled from one or two spleens. This receptor was taken from a pool of C57BL/6 mice in good health. CDR3 DNA (partial): TGTGCCTGGAGGGACTGGGGGGTTGAACAGTAC. Amino acid sequence: CAWRDWGVEQY. The full CDR3 is CAWRDWGVEQYF. Full variable domain (remainder filled in from reference TRBV31 and TRBJ2-7): AQTIHQWPVAEIKAVGSPLSLGCTIKGKSSPNLYWYWQATGGTLQQLFYSITVGQVESVVQLNLSASRPKDDQFILSTEKLLLSHSGFYLCAWRDWGVEQYFGPGTRLTVL.